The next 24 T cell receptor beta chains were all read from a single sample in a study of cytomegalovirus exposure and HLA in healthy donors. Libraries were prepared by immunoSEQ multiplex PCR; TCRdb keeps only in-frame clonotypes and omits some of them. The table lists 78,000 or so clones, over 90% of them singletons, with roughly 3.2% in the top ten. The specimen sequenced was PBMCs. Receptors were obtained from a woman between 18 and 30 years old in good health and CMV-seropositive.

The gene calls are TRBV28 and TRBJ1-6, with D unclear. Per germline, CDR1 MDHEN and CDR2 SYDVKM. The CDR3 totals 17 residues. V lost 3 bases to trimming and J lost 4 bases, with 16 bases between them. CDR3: CASSFAHRLLYNSPLHF. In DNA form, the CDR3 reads TGTGCCAGCAGTTTTGCCCACCGCCTACTTTATAATTCACCCCTCCACTTT.

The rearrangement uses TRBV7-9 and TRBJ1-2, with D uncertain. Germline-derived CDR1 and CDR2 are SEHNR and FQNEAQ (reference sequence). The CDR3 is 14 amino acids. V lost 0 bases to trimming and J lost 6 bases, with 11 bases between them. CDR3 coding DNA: TGTGCCAGCAGCTTAGCCCCCGACCAGGATGGCTACACCTTC. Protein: CASSLAPDQDGYTF.

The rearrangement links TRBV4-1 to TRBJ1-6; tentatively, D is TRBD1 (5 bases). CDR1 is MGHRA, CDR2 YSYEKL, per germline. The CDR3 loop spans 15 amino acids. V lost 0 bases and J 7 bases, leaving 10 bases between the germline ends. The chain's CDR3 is CASSQDGRGNSPLHF. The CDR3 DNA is TGCGCCAGCAGCCAAGATGGTAGGGGAAATTCACCCCTCCACTTT.

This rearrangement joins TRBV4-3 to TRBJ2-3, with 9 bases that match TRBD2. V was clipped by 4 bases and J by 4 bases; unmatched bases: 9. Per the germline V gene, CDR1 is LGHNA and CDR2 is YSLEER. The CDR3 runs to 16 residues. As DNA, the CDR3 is TGCGCCAGCAGCCGCCTTATAGCGGGAGCAGCAGATACGCAGTATTTT. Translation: CASSRLIAGAADTQYF.

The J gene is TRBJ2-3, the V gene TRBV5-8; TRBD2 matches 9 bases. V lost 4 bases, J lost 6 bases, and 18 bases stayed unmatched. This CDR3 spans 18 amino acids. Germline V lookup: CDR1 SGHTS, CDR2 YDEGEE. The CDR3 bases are TGTGCCAGCAGCCCCCATAGTGGACTAGCGCAGAAATGGGATACGCAGTATTTT. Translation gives CASSPHSGLAQKWDTQYF. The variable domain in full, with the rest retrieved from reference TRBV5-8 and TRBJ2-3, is EAGVTQSPTHLIKTRGQQATLRCSPISGHTSVYWYQQALGLGLQFLLWYDEGEERNRGNFPPRFSGRQFPNYSSELNVNALELEDSALYLCASSPHSGLAQKWDTQYFGPGTRLTVL.

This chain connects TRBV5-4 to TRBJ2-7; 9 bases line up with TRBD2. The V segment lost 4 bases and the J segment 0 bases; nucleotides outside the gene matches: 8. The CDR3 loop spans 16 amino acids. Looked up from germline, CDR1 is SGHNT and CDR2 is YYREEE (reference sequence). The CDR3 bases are TGTGCCAGCAGCGCTAGACTAGCGGAAATCTCCTACGAGCAGTACTTC. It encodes CASSARLAEISYEQYF.

In nucleotides, the CDR3 is TGTGCCAGCAGTGTCGACAGATGGGGCAATGAGCAGTTCTTC. Residues: CASSVDRWGNEQFF. This sequence joins TRBV27 and TRBJ2-1; TRBD1 is a possible D gene (5 bases). The CDR3 loop spans 14 amino acids. From germline, CDR1 is MNHEY and CDR2 SMNVEV (reference sequence). With 5 bases removed from V and 6 bases from J, the gap between germline ends came to 14 bases.

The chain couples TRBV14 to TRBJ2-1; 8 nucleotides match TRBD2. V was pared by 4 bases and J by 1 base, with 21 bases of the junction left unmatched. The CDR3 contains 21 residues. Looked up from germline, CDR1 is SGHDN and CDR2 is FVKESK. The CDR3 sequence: CASSPQEWRTTLAVSYNEQFF. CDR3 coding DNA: TGTGCCAGCAGCCCACAAGAGTGGAGGACAACACTAGCGGTGTCCTACAATGAGCAGTTCTTC.

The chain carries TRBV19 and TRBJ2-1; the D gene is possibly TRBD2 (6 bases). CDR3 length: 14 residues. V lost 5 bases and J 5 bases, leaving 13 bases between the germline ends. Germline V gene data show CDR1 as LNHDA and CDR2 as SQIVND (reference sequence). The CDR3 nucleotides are TGTGCCAGTAGTGCGGGAACCCTGGACAATGAGCAGTTCTTC. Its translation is CASSAGTLDNEQFF.

DNA for the CDR3: TGTGCCAGCAGTTTGGGAGCGGGACAGGGGTTGGGCGAGCAGTACTTC. Amino acids: CASSLGAGQGLGEQYF. The chain has TRBV6-6 and TRBJ2-7; the match to TRBD1 covers 10 bases. Trimming at V came to 4 bases and at J to 6 bases, leaving 12 bases not matched to a gene. Germline assignment: CDR1 MNHNY and CDR2 SVGAGI (reference sequence). The CDR3 loop spans 16 amino acids.

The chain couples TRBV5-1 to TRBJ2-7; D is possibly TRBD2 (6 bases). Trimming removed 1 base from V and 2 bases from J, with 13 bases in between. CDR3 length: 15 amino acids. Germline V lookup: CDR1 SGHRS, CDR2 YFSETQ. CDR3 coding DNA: TGCGCCAGCAGCTTGAGGCGGGGATGGCCCTACGAGCAGTACTTC. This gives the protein CASSLRRGWPYEQYF.

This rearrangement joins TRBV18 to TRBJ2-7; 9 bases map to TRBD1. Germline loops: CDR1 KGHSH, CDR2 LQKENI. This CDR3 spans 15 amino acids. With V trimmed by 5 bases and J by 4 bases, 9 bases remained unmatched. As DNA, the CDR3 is TGTGCCAGCTCAACCACAGGACAGGGGTTTTACGAGCAGTACTTC. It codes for CASSTTGQGFYEQYF.

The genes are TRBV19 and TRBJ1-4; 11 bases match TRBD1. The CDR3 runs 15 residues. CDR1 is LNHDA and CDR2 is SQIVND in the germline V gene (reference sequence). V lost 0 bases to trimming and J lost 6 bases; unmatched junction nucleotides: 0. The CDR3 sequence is CASSIEGQGDEKLFF. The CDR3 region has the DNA TGTGCCAGTAGTATAGAGGGACAGGGGGATGAAAAACTGTTTTTT. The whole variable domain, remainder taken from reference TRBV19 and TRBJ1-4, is DGGITQSPKYLFRKEGQNVTLSCEQNLNHDAMYWYRQDPGQGLRLIYYSQIVNDFQKGDIAEGYSVSREKKESFPLTVTSAQKNPTAFYLCASSIEGQGDEKLFFGSGTQLSVL.

The CDR3 is CASRRDSSGTEAFF. CDR3 nucleotide sequence: TGTGCCAGCAGGAGGGACAGCTCGGGGACTGAAGCTTTCTTT. The V and J genes are TRBV6-5 and TRBJ1-1; TRBD1 agrees at 7 bases. The CDR3 has 14 residues. J lost 5 bases, V lost 6 bases, and 9 bases had no gene match. Germline V lookup: CDR1 MNHEY, CDR2 SVGAGI.

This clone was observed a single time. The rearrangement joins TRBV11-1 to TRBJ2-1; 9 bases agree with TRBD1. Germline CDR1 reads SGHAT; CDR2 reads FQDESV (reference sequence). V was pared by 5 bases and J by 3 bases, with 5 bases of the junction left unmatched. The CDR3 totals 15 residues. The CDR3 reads CASSPGQGIYNEQFF. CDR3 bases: TGTGCCAGCAGCCCTGGACAGGGGATCTACAATGAGCAGTTCTTC.

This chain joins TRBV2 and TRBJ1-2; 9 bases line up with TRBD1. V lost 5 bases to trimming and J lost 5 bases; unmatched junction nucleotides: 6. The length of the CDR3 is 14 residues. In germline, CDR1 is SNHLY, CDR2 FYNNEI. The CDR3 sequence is CASSLTGGGYGYTF. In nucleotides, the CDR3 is TGTGCCAGCAGTCTTACAGGGGGCGGGTATGGCTACACCTTC.

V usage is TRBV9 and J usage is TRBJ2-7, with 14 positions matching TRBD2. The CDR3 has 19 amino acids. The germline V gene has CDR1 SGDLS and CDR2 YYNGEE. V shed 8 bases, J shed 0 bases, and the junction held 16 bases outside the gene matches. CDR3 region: CASIEFGTSGSLGSYEQYF. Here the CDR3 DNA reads TGTGCCAGTATCGAATTCGGGACTAGCGGGAGCCTTGGCTCCTACGAGCAGTACTTC.

CDR3 residues: CASSLWRQETQYF. CDR3 DNA sequence: TGTGCCAGCAGCTTATGGCGGCAAGAGACCCAGTACTTC. The genes are TRBV11-2 and TRBJ2-5; D is unresolved. V lost 2 bases, J lost 2 bases, and 6 bases lay in between. The germline gives CDR1 SGHAT, CDR2 FQNNGV. This CDR3 contains 13 residues.

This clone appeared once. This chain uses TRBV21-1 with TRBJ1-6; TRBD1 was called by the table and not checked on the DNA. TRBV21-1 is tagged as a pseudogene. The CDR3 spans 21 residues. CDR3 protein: CASSKVKGRQGEAADGSPLHF. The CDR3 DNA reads TGTGCCAGCAGCAAAGTAAAGGGGCGACAGGGGGAAGCTGCTGACGGGTCACCCCTCCACTTT.

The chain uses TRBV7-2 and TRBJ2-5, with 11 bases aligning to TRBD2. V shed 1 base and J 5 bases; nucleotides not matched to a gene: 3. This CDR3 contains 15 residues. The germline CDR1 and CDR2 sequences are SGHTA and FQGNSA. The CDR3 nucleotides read TGTGCCAGCAGCTTAGGACTAGCGGGGAGGGAGACCCAGTACTTC. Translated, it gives CASSLGLAGRETQYF.

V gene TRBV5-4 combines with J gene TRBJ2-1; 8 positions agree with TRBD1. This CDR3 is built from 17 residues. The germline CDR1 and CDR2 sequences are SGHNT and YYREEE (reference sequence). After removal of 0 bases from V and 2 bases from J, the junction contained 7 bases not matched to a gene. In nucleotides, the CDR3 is TGTGCCAGCAGCTTGGGACGGTTCAGGGGGCCCTACAATGAGCAGTTCTTC. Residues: CASSLGRFRGPYNEQFF.

The CDR3 bases are TGTGCCAGTAGTGGGCACGTTAATCAGCCCCAGCATTTT. This codes for CASSGHVNQPQHF. The chain combines TRBV19 with TRBJ1-5; D gene ambiguous. V was trimmed by 5 bases and J by 4 bases, leaving 9 bases between them. This CDR3 is built from 13 residues. The V gene's germline CDR1 is LNHDA and CDR2 SQIVND (reference sequence).

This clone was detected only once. CDR3 region: CASSLGAGRYIEAFF. The CDR3 DNA sequence: TGTGCCAGCAGCTTAGGAGCAGGGCGGTACATTGAAGCTTTCTTT. The chain recombines TRBV7-2 with TRBJ1-1, with a possible D match to TRBD1 (5 bases). Germline values: CDR1 SGHTA, CDR2 FQGNSA. Trimming stripped 1 base from V and 7 bases from J, with 16 bases between. This CDR3 is 15 amino acids long.

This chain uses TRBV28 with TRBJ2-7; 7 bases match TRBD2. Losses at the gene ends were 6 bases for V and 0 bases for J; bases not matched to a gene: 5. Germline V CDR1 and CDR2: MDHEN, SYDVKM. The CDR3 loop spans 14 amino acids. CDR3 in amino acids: CASRQSGNSYEQYF. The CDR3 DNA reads TGTGCCAGCAGACAAAGCGGGAACTCCTACGAGCAGTACTTC.